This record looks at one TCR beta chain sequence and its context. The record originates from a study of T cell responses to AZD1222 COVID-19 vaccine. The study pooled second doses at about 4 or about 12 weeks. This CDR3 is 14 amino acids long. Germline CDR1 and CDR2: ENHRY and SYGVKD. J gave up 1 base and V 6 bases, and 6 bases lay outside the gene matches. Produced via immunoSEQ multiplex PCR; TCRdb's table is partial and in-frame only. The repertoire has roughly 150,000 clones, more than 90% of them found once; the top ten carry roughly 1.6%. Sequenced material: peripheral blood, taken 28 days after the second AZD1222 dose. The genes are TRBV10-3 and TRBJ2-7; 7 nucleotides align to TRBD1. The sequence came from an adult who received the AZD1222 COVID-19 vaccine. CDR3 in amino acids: CAIRSTGQSYEQYF. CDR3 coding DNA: TGTGCCATCAGATCGACAGGGCAGTCCTACGAGCAGTACTTC.